The 20 T cell receptor beta chains below all came from one sample that was sequenced in a study of blood T cell repertoires in COVID-19. The assay was immunoSEQ multiplex PCR, and TCRdb's table has in-frame clones only and misses some. The data hold about 300,000 clones, with about 88% observed a single time. The sample consisted of peripheral blood. The origin of the receptors is a man between 65 and 80 years old with acute or convalescent COVID-19.

This chain joins TRBV4-2 and TRBJ2-1; maybe TRBD2 (5 bases). The CDR3 is 13 amino acids. Germline CDR1 LGHNA, CDR2 YNFKEQ. Trimming left V 0 bases short and J 9 bases short, with 9 bases between. CDR3 in amino acids: CASSQDFEGEQFF. DNA of the CDR3: TGTGCCAGCAGCCAAGATTTTGAGGGTGAGCAGTTCTTC.

The V and J genes are TRBV7-2 and TRBJ2-5, with 10 bases matching TRBD1. The CDR3 has 14 amino acids. The V and J ends lost 3 bases and 5 bases, in that order; junction bases with no gene match: 3. Germline CDR1 is SGHTA and CDR2 is FQGNSA. The CDR3: CASSFDRGRETQYF. In DNA, the CDR3 is TGTGCCAGCAGCTTTGACAGGGGGCGGGAGACCCAGTACTTC.

This clone was seen just once. The same CDR3 can be traced to other DNA sequences in this sample. The gene calls are TRBV28 and TRBJ1-1, with 7 bases aligning to TRBD1. The CDR3 covers 12 residues. Trimming removed 1 base from V and 8 bases from J; junction bases left unmatched: 1. The germline V gene has CDR1 MDHEN and CDR2 SYDVKM. The CDR3 loop is CASSLLDREAFF. DNA for the CDR3: TGTGCCAGCAGTTTATTGGACAGGGAAGCTTTCTTT.

The CDR3 reads CASSPPPRQGADTQYF. In nucleotides, the CDR3 is TGTGCCAGCAGCCCACCCCCGAGACAGGGGGCAGATACGCAGTATTTT. This chain uses TRBV5-4 with TRBJ2-3; 9 bases line up with TRBD1. The CDR3 sequence is 16 residues long. Per germline, CDR1 SGHNT and CDR2 YYREEE (reference sequence). The junction had 10 bases not matched to a gene; V was cut back by 4 bases and J by 4 bases. Full variable domain (missing parts from reference TRBV5-4 and TRBJ2-3): ETGVTQSPTHLIKTRGQQVTLRCSSQSGHNTVSWYQQALGQGPQFIFQYYREEENGRGNFPPRFSGLQFPNYSSELNVNALELDDSALYLCASSPPPRQGADTQYFGPGTRLTVL.

This clone is medium-sized by share. This chain connects TRBV4-1 to TRBJ2-7; 8 positions match TRBD1. The ends lost 5 bases at V and 5 bases at J; junction bases unmatched: 11. There are 15 residues in the CDR3. Germline V gene lookup returns CDR1 MGHRA and CDR2 YSYEKL. The DNA of the CDR3 is TGCGCCAGCAGCTTTCGTGACAGGGGTGGGGACGAGCAGTACTTC. Translated, it gives CASSFRDRGGDEQYF.

V is TRBV28 and J is TRBJ2-3, with D unclear. Deletions cut 4 bases from V and 0 bases from J, with 8 bases between. The germline V gene encodes CDR1 MDHEN and CDR2 SYDVKM. This CDR3 is built from 14 residues. This CDR3 is CASSSPRSTDTQYF. In nucleotides, the CDR3 is TGTGCCAGCAGTTCTCCGCGTAGCACAGATACGCAGTATTTT.

This chain uses TRBV10-1 with TRBJ2-7; D may be TRBD1 (6 bases). CDR3 size: 16 residues. Germline lookup yields CDR1 WNHNN and CDR2 SYGVQD (reference sequence). Trimming pared 6 bases from V and 0 bases from J, leaving 18 bases between. The CDR3 DNA reads as TGCGCCAGCAGATCCCCCCGGGACATAGGCTCCTACGAGCAGTACTTC. Protein sequence: CASRSPRDIGSYEQYF.

The genes are TRBV28 and TRBJ1-1, with TRBD1 identical over 7 bases. V gave up 7 bases and J gave up 4 bases; unmatched junction bases: 6. The CDR3 is 13 residues long. Per the germline V gene, CDR1 is MDHEN and CDR2 is SYDVKM. CDR3: CASTYPGGTEAFF. In DNA, the CDR3 is TGTGCCAGCACCTATCCAGGGGGCACTGAAGCTTTCTTT.

CDR3 residues: CSVGTVGRAGNTIYF. The CDR3, as DNA: TGCAGCGTCGGGACGGTGGGGAGGGCTGGAAACACCATATATTTT. This sequence joins TRBV29-1 and TRBJ1-3, with D perhaps TRBD1 (5 bases). The CDR3 totals 15 residues. Trimming cost V 6 bases and J 2 bases, with 17 bases left between them. CDR1 and CDR2 from the germline V gene are SQVTM and ANQGSEA.

The CDR3 loop is CASSTGTAGAGNSPLHF. CDR3 sequence (DNA): TGTGCCAGTAGTACCGGAACGGCGGGGGCGGGGAATTCACCCCTCCACTTT. The chain is built from TRBV19 and TRBJ1-6; D perhaps matches TRBD1 (6 bases). The length of the CDR3 is 17 residues. Germline CDR1 is LNHDA and CDR2 is SQIVND (reference sequence). V gave up 4 bases and J gave up 7 bases, with 20 bases separating them. Together with reference TRBV19 and TRBJ1-6, the CDR3 gives the full variable domain: DGGITQSPKYLFRKEGQNVTLSCEQNLNHDAMYWYRQDPGQGLRLIYYSQIVNDFQKGDIAEGYSVSREKKESFPLTVTSAQKNPTAFYLCASSTGTAGAGNSPLHFGNGTRLTVT.

This clone showed up just once. The chain couples TRBV12-3 or TRBV12-4 to TRBJ2-1; the D is unclear. The CDR3 covers 11 residues. Trimming pared 3 bases from V and 8 bases from J, leaving 5 bases between. The CDR3 DNA reads as TGTGCCAGCAGTTTTCTTTATGAGCAGTTCTTC. This codes for CASSFLYEQFF.

The rearrangement joins TRBV6-5 to TRBJ2-3; TRBD2 aligns across 7 bases. In germline, CDR1 is MNHEY, CDR2 SVGAGI. This CDR3 region has 16 residues. With 1 base clipped from V and 1 base from J, the junction kept 5 bases outside the gene matches. CDR3 nucleotides: TGTGCCAGCAGTTACTTTGGCGGGAGTCGCACAGATACGCAGTATTTT. It yields the protein CASSYFGGSRTDTQYF.

The V gene is TRBV18, the J gene TRBJ1-1, with 9 bases that match TRBD1. V dropped 6 bases and J dropped 3; count of bases not matched to a gene: 8. CDR3 size: 15 residues. The germline CDR1 and CDR2 sequences are KGHSH and LQKENI. The CDR3 sequence is CASSSLGQGHTEAFF. As DNA, the CDR3 is TGTGCCAGCTCCTCACTCGGACAGGGGCACACTGAAGCTTTCTTT.

This clone was observed a handful of times. V is TRBV12-3 or TRBV12-4 and J is TRBJ1-2; no reliable D call. This CDR3 contains 12 residues. Trimming left V 3 bases short and J 4 bases short, with 6 bases between. This CDR3 reads CASSLAVYGYTF. DNA for the CDR3: TGTGCCAGCAGTTTGGCGGTCTATGGCTACACCTTC.

The chain employs TRBV7-3 and TRBJ1-1; TRBD1 might be the D (5 bases). The length of the CDR3 is 13 residues. Trimming pared 5 bases from V and 8 bases from J, leaving 15 bases between. Per germline, CDR1 SGHTA and CDR2 FQGTGA. The CDR3 nucleotides read TGTGCCAGCAGCATCAGACGGGACTCGGAAGCTTTCTTT. Translated, it gives CASSIRRDSEAFF.

The rearrangement links TRBV7-9 to TRBJ1-2, with 8 bases lining up with TRBD1. V was pared by 3 bases and J by 6 bases, with 6 bases of the junction left unmatched. This CDR3 has 14 residues. Per the germline V gene, CDR1 is SEHNR and CDR2 is FQNEAQ (reference sequence). This CDR3 reads CASSFYRQGNGYTF. The CDR3 DNA reads as TGTGCCAGCAGCTTCTATCGACAGGGGAATGGCTACACCTTC.

The chain carries TRBV27 and TRBJ1-5; D possibly corresponds to TRBD1 (5 bases). There are 17 residues in the CDR3. Germline V lookup: CDR1 MNHEY, CDR2 SMNVEV (reference sequence). V lost 3 bases and J lost 6, with 21 bases in between. The CDR3 DNA reads as TGTGCCAGCAGTTTTTTCGTTGTACGGAGGGGAGGTCAGCCCCAGCATTTT. The encoded protein is CASSFFVVRRGGQPQHF.

The V call is TRBV6-5, the J call TRBJ1-3; D is uncertain. The CDR3 runs to 14 residues. Germline CDR1 MNHEY, CDR2 SVGAGI. V gave up 6 bases and J gave up 0 bases, with 9 bases separating them. CDR3 region: CASRRSISGNTIYF. CDR3 in DNA: TGTGCCAGCAGGAGGTCGATCTCTGGAAACACCATATATTTT.

The chain couples TRBV11-1 to TRBJ1-2; D possibly corresponds to TRBD1 (6 bases). CDR1 and CDR2 (germline): SGHAT, FQDESV (reference sequence). The CDR3 is 15 amino acids. With 3 bases removed from V and 2 bases from J, the gap between germline ends came to 13 bases. The CDR3 coding sequence is TGTGCCAGCAGCTTGGGGGTGGACAGAAACTATGGCTACACCTTC. Translating it yields CASSLGVDRNYGYTF.

The chain uses TRBV3-1 (or the pseudogene TRBV3-2) and TRBJ2-1; D gene unclear. In germline, CDR1 is LGHDT, CDR2 YNNKEL (reference sequence). This CDR3 region has 15 residues. V lost 1 base and J lost 1, with 8 bases in between. CDR3 nucleotides: TGTGCCAGCAGCCAAGTACACGATTCCTACAATGAGCAGTTCTTC. Its translation: CASSQVHDSYNEQFF.